A single sample is the source of the 8 T cell receptor beta chains below, sequenced in a study of shared clonotypes between healthy human individuals. The method was immunoSEQ multiplex PCR; TCRdb's version includes in-frame clones alone and lacks a portion of them. The table has more than 900,000 clones, 70% to 80% seen once; the top ten hold under 0.8%. Source material: memory CD4+ T cells from PBMCs. Subset denoted: CD45RA-negative fraction. The receptors were gathered from a man between 18 and 35 years old in good health. Some clones in this sample may be carry-over from other donors' samples.

The chain is built from TRBV19 and TRBJ1-1; no definite D call. Trimming cost V 6 bases and J 6 bases, with 8 bases left between them. Germline V gene sequence: CDR1 LNHDA, CDR2 SQIVND (reference sequence). The CDR3 consists of 11 residues. The CDR3 loop reads CASSSAAEAFF. CDR3 sequence (DNA): TGTGCCAGTAGCAGCGCTGCTGAAGCTTTCTTT.

J is TRBJ2-7 and V is TRBV4-1, with 9 bases that match TRBD2. Germline CDR1 reads MGHRA; CDR2 reads YSYEKL. The CDR3 is made up of 16 amino acids. J gave up 5 bases and V 1 base, and 9 bases lay outside the gene matches. DNA of the CDR3: TGCGCCAGCAGCCAAGGCTGGCGGGAGGGCCGTGACGAGCAGTACTTC. Amino acid sequence: CASSQGWREGRDEQYF.

As to this clone: In the same sample, other DNA sequences code for this CDR3. The gene calls are TRBV9 and TRBJ1-2; a weak D match, TRBD1 (5 bases). Germline assignment: CDR1 SGDLS and CDR2 YYNGEE. Trimming removed 2 bases from V and 8 bases from J, with 13 bases in between. This CDR3 contains 13 residues. The CDR3 sequence is CASSVGLMLGYTF. In nucleotides, the CDR3 is TGTGCCAGCAGCGTGGGGCTCATGTTGGGCTACACCTTC.

V gene TRBV7-2 combines with J gene TRBJ2-3; D gene ambiguous. The CDR3 is 12 residues long. CDR1 and CDR2 (germline): SGHTA, FQGNSA. Trimming took off 5 bases at V and 2 bases at J, with 5 bases between the two ends. In DNA, the CDR3 is TGTGCCAGCAGCAAGAACACAGATACGCAGTATTTT. Residues: CASSKNTDTQYF.

The chain carries TRBV7-9 and TRBJ2-7, with D maybe TRBD1 (6 bases). This CDR3 is built from 13 residues. CDR1 is SEHNR and CDR2 is FQNEAQ in the germline V gene (reference sequence). Trimming removed 5 bases from V and 4 bases from J, with 12 bases in between. CDR3 DNA sequence: TGTGCCAGCAGCCGCTTACAGGGATACGAGCAGTACTTC. It translates to CASSRLQGYEQYF.

About this clone: A single base is all that separates this from a far larger clone, so a read error is likely. The chain joins TRBV5-1 to TRBJ2-5, with D uncertain. The CDR3 contains 14 residues. Per germline, CDR1 SGHRS and CDR2 YFSETQ. V was trimmed by 4 bases and J by 2 bases, leaving 12 bases between them. The DNA of the CDR3 is TGCGCCAGCAGCCTGAGGACCAGACAAGAGACCCAGTACTTC. Protein: CASSLRTRQETQYF.

The chain uses TRBV6-5 and TRBJ2-3, with 7 bases lining up with TRBD1. Germline lookup yields CDR1 MNHEY and CDR2 SVGAGI. The V gene end was trimmed by 2 bases and the J gene end by 11 bases; junction bases not matched to a gene: 10. The CDR3 covers 14 residues. The CDR3: CASSYLVTGTVQYF. The DNA of the CDR3 is TGTGCCAGCAGTTACCTGGTGACAGGGACGGTGCAGTATTTT.

This chain links TRBV4-3 with TRBJ1-1; D is perhaps TRBD1 (5 bases). The germline CDR1 and CDR2 sequences are LGHNA and YSLEER. This CDR3 region has 15 residues. The V and J ends lost 0 bases and 0 bases respectively, with 8 bases between them. The CDR3 loop reads CASSQEGVMNTEAFF. CDR3 nucleotides: TGCGCCAGCAGCCAAGAGGGGGTTATGAACACTGAAGCTTTCTTT.